This TCR beta chain was profiled in a study of blood T cell repertoires in COVID-19 (dated by TCRdb to about 2020). At the level of the whole study: The collaborator samples originated in the United States, Italy and Spain and spanned the acute and convalescent phases of COVID-19. The prospective study material was composed of cDNA or gDNA derived from T cells, B-cell-depleted T cells, or PBMCs. The sample metadata nearly always contained a de-identified subject ID, COVID-19 status, age in years and sex. HLA class I and class II types, where available, came from metadata supplied by the sample provider rather than from assay-based typing. Deeply sampled blood TCRbeta repertoires from subjects exposed to, actively infected with, or recovered from COVID-19 were included in the dataset. Samples came from the ongoing ImmuneRACE study (first 160 participants) plus 1,254 subjects from 6 global collaborators. The repertoires were made available in a free public database intended to serve as a resource for research on the immune response to SARS-CoV-2.

Whole blood was collected in K2EDTA tubes by collaborating institutions according to the institutions' own protocols. For TCRbeta analysis, collaborators shipped samples as frozen whole blood, isolated PBMCs, or DNA extracted from either of those sample types. According to the germline V gene, CDR1 reads SGHDT and CDR2 reads YYEEEE. The V end gives up 4 bases and the J end 3 bases, leaving 17 bases in the junction not matched to a gene. The CDR3 measures 19 amino acids from cysteine to phenylalanine. Just the 57-base CDR3 DNA is kept, in frame starting at base 1. TCRbeta CDR3 regions were amplified from genomic DNA by means of the immunoSEQ Assay, a bias-controlled multiplex PCR. The authors' analysis ran thus. The number of nucleated cells in each sample was estimated from the amplification of reference gene primers within the assay. Sequence reads were collapsed and filtered to measure the absolute abundance of every unique TCRbeta CDR3 rearrangement. For each sample, productive Simpson clonality was calculated by taking the square root of Simpson's diversity index across productive rearrangements. Held by TCRdb, this immuneACCESS table contains in-frame sequences only and omits some clones. Under half of the omission traces to an unresolved V gene where checked; the cause of the rest is unknown. The DNA gave D and trimming, while V, J and clone size come from that table. The sample profile shows 60,000 to 75,000 clones; 70% to 90% of them were found once. The ten most abundant clones make up 15% to 20% of the sample.

On the study overall, not on this receptor specifically: The amount of clinical and demographic metadata varied by source and participant and was provided uncurated.

For this clone: This clone's antigen is unknown. Qualities for individual bases were not recorded, and no much larger clone is one base off.

The chain uses TRBV5-6 and TRBJ2-3, and 10 junction bases match TRBD1. This sequence was found in a human donor in a cohort sampled during active COVID-19. The source material was peripheral blood. The DNA sequence is given as TGTGCCAGCAGCAACCGGGACAGGGGTTATGCCTACCGTACAGATACGCAGTATTTT. It specifies CASSNRDRGYAYRTDTQYF.